Each of the 28 T cell receptor beta chains below was sequenced from the same sample in a study of blood T cells in healthy people across ages. Using a J-beta primer mix together with a sample-barcoded 5' primer, a second PCR was run for about 7 to 12 cycles. TCRdb ran MiXCR on the 5' RACE reads and lists one entry per CDR3 protein. The profile shows about 2 million distinct CDR3 sequences, around half of them singletons. The specimen sequenced was blood. These TCRs come from a middle-aged woman in good health.

The chain carries TRBV7-2 and TRBJ2-5; TRBD1 matches at 9 bases. The J call is in doubt because the DNA end fits TRBJ2-7 better. Germline CDR1 SGHTA, CDR2 FQGNSA. This CDR3 contains 15 residues. The CDR3 here is CASSPTGQGTREQYF. The CDR3 DNA reads TGTGCCAGCAGCCCCACGGGACAGGGAACCCGCGAGCAGTACTTC.

The V gene is TRBV11-2, the J gene TRBJ2-5; 7 nucleotides agree with TRBD1. Germline CDR1 and CDR2: SGHAT and FQNNGV. The CDR3 covers 15 residues. With 4 bases clipped from V and 5 bases from J, the junction kept 10 bases outside the gene matches. The CDR3 reads CASSSLTGRGETQYF. In DNA form, the CDR3 reads TGTGCCAGCAGCTCTCTGACAGGGAGAGGGGAGACCCAGTACTTC.

At least ten counts were recorded for this clonotype. The rearrangement links TRBV7-3 to TRBJ1-2, with a weak D call TRBD1 (5 bases). V lost 7 bases, J lost 6 bases, and 12 bases lay in between. The CDR3 covers 12 residues. Germline loops: CDR1 SGHTA, CDR2 FQGTGA. CDR3 residues: CASKGIEDGYTF. CDR3 coding DNA: TGTGCCAGCAAGGGGATTGAAGATGGCTACACCTTC.

DNA for the CDR3: TGTGCCAGCAGTTTACCGCTGACTAGCCCTAGCACAGATACGCAGTATTTT. Protein sequence: CASSLPLTSPSTDTQYF. V usage is TRBV12-3 or TRBV12-4 and J usage is TRBJ2-3; 7 bases are a match to TRBD2. The CDR3 is 17 residues long. V gave up 2 bases and J gave up 0 bases; unmatched junction bases: 8.

This clonotype was found many times. The rearrangement joins TRBV28 to TRBJ2-7; D unclear. V was clipped by 6 bases and J by 3 bases, with 9 bases between them. The CDR3 spans 12 residues. Germline values: CDR1 MDHEN, CDR2 SYDVKM. Here the CDR3 reads CASSPPGYEQYF. In nucleotides, the CDR3 is TGTGCCAGCAGCCCCCCCGGCTACGAGCAGTACTTC. The entire variable domain, with the rest obtained from reference TRBV28 and TRBJ2-7, is as follows: DVKVTQSSRYLVKRTGEKVFLECVQDMDHENMFWYRQDPGLGLRLIYFSYDVKMKEKGDIPEGYSVSREKKERFSLILESASTNQTSMYLCASSPPGYEQYFGPGTRLTVT.

The chain carries TRBV27 and TRBJ1-5; D call uncertain. Germline V lookup: CDR1 MNHEY, CDR2 SMNVEV (reference sequence). V was trimmed by 6 bases and J by 4 bases, leaving 7 bases between them. The CDR3 runs 12 residues. DNA of the CDR3: TGTGCCAGCAGCTTTATTAATCAGCCCCAGCATTTT. Its protein is CASSFINQPQHF.

The rearrangement links TRBV6-2 or TRBV6-3 to TRBJ2-2; the D gene is possibly TRBD1 (7 bases). Trimming removed 8 bases from V and 3 bases from J, with 19 bases in between. The germline gives CDR1 MNHEY, CDR2 SVGEGT. The CDR3 length is 16 residues. CDR3 nucleotides: TGTGCCAGCGCCCGGAGGGGGCCTGCGGACACCGGGGAGCTGTTTTTT. It specifies CASARRGPADTGELFF.

This chain links TRBV7-6 with TRBJ2-3, with 9 positions matching TRBD2. The length of the CDR3 is 17 residues. Germline V CDR1 and CDR2: SGHVS, FNYEAQ. After removal of 2 bases from V and 2 bases from J, the junction contained 8 bases not matched to a gene. CDR3 protein: CASSLLPAGGITDTQYF. CDR3 bases: TGTGCCAGCAGCTTACTCCCAGCGGGGGGCATCACAGATACGCAGTATTTT.

V is TRBV9 and J is TRBJ2-5; D is undetermined. The germline V gene has CDR1 SGDLS and CDR2 YYNGEE. The CDR3 extends over 13 amino acids. V shed 3 bases and J shed 1 base, with 7 bases lying between them. The CDR3 loop is CASSAAAQETQYF. CDR3 DNA sequence: TGTGCCAGCAGCGCAGCCGCCCAAGAGACCCAGTACTTC.

The rearrangement uses TRBV14 and TRBJ1-6, with D unresolved. The CDR3 sequence is 14 residues long. From germline, CDR1 is SGHDN and CDR2 FVKESK. Trimming cost V 0 bases and J 7 bases, with 7 bases left between them. CDR3: CASSQDRRNSPLHF. The CDR3 nucleotides are TGTGCCAGCAGCCAAGATAGGAGGAATTCACCCCTCCACTTT.

This clonotype was observed a handful of times. V gene TRBV11-1 combines with J gene TRBJ1-6; maybe TRBD1 (5 bases). The CDR3 is 15 residues long. Germline CDR1 reads SGHAT; CDR2 reads FQDESV (reference sequence). V was pared by 2 bases and J by 6 bases, with 11 bases between. Here the CDR3 reads CASSLIGTANSPLHF. DNA for the CDR3: TGTGCCAGCAGCTTAATTGGGACGGCTAATTCACCCCTCCACTTT. Using reference TRBV11-1 and TRBJ1-6 for the parts outside the CDR3, the full variable domain is EAEVAQSPRYKITEKSQAVAFWCDPISGHATLYWYRQILGQGPELLVQFQDESVVDDSQLPKDRFSAERLKGVDSTLKIQPAELGDSAMYLCASSLIGTANSPLHFGNGTRLTVT.

The CDR3 DNA is TGTGCCAGCAGCTTATGGGGGGGGAGCAATCAGCCCCAGCATTTT. The encoded protein is CASSLWGGSNQPQHF. The chain employs TRBV7-2 and TRBJ1-5; TRBD1 is a possible D gene (5 bases). There are 15 residues in the CDR3. The germline V and J ends were trimmed by 2 bases and 1 base, with 9 bases remaining between them. The germline V gene encodes CDR1 SGHTA and CDR2 FQGNSA.

In this sample, this clonotype turned up once. This chain joins TRBV7-9 and TRBJ1-5; weak D call: TRBD1 (5 bases). The germline V gene has CDR1 SEHNR and CDR2 FQNEAQ (reference sequence). V shed 7 bases and J shed 5 bases, with 12 bases lying between them. The length of the CDR3 is 13 residues. The CDR3 loop reads CASTGGGDQPQHF. CDR3 nucleotides: TGTGCCAGCACTGGGGGGGGAGATCAGCCCCAGCATTTT.

The V gene is TRBV7-9, the J gene TRBJ2-1; tentatively, D is TRBD1 or TRBD2 (5 bases each). V was shortened by 5 bases and J by 5 bases, with 13 bases between the two germline ends. CDR1 SEHNR and CDR2 FQNEAQ come from the germline V gene (reference sequence). The CDR3 has 14 amino acids. DNA for the CDR3: TGTGCCAGCAGCCCATTGGGACGGAACAATGAGCAGTTCTTC. This translates into CASSPLGRNNEQFF. The full variable domain, in which reference TRBV7-9 and TRBJ2-1 provide the parts outside the CDR3, is DTGVSQNPRHKITKRGQNVTFRCDPISEHNRLYWYRQTLGQGPEFLTYFQNEAQLEKSRLLSDRFSAERPKGSFSTLEIQRTEQGDSAMYLCASSPLGRNNEQFFGPGTRLTVL.

The chain uses TRBV5-6 and TRBJ2-7; possibly TRBD2 for D (6 bases). V was cut by 4 bases and J by 5 bases, with 13 bases left in between. Germline CDR1 reads SGHDT; CDR2 reads YYEEEE. The CDR3 consists of 13 residues. The CDR3 nucleotides read TGTGCCAGCAGCGTAGGAGGGAGCAACGAGCAGTACTTC. Its translation is CASSVGGSNEQYF.

V usage is TRBV5-1 and J usage is TRBJ2-1; 8 bases are shared with TRBD2. Gene TRBJ2-7 matches the end of the DNA better, so the J call may be wrong. The germline V gene has CDR1 SGHRS and CDR2 YFSETQ. There are 16 residues in the CDR3. This CDR3 is CASSAGTRSFYNEQYF. The CDR3 coding sequence is TGCGCCAGCAGCGCCGGGACTAGAAGTTTCTACAATGAGCAGTACTTC.

On this clonotype: One end of the junction does not line up with germline, which may come from a read error. The CDR3 spells CASSNHLSNYGCTF. DNA for the CDR3: TGTGCCAGCTCAAACCATCTCTCTAACTATGGCTGCACCTTC. V and J are TRBV7-2 and TRBJ1-2; no clear D gene. CDR3 length: 14 amino acids. Germline V CDR1 and CDR2: SGHTA, FQGNSA.

CDR3 sequence (DNA): TGTGCCAGCAGTTCCGATCGGGACTGCCAGACCCAGTACTTC. It encodes CASSSDRDCQTQYF. The rearrangement links TRBV12-3 or TRBV12-4 to TRBJ2-7, with D possibly matching TRBD2 (6 bases). The J call may be faulty, since TRBJ2-5 better matches the DNA end. This CDR3 has 14 amino acids.

The V and J genes are TRBV7-2 and TRBJ2-6; either TRBD1 or TRBD2 may fit D (7 bases each). V was cut by 5 bases and J by 1 base, with 18 bases left in between. In germline, CDR1 is SGHTA, CDR2 FQGNSA. The CDR3 runs to 18 residues. The DNA of the CDR3 is TGTGCCAGCAGCCCTAGGGGAGGGGGCGCGTCTGGGGCCAACGTCCTGACTTTC. Its translation: CASSPRGGGASGANVLTF.

The rearrangement links TRBV10-3 to TRBJ1-5; a possible D gene is TRBD1 (5 bases). This CDR3 has 14 amino acids. Germline CDR1 and CDR2: ENHRY and SYGVKD. Trimming shortened V by 8 bases and J by 0 bases, and 11 bases separated the two germline ends. CDR3 sequence reads: CAISSGGSNQPQHF. CDR3 nucleotide sequence: TGTGCCATCTCCTCGGGGGGTAGCAATCAGCCCCAGCATTTT.

This sequence joins TRBV6-2 or TRBV6-3 and TRBJ2-1, with 8 bases identical to TRBD2. This CDR3 comprises 11 residues. Germline V CDR1 and CDR2: MNHEY, SVGEGT. This CDR3 is CAATSVDEQFF. In DNA form, the CDR3 reads TGTGCAGCGACTAGCGTCGATGAGCAGTTCTTC.

This clonotype was observed a few times. The rearrangement joins TRBV27 to TRBJ2-1; D not resolved. Between the trimmed V and J ends, which lost 6 bases and 8 bases, there was a span of 11 bases. In germline, CDR1 is MNHEY, CDR2 SMNVEV (reference sequence). CDR3 length: 12 amino acids. The CDR3 sequence: CASSERMDEQFF. CDR3 nucleotide sequence: TGTGCCAGCAGCGAACGGATGGATGAGCAGTTCTTC.

The chain carries TRBV20-1 and TRBJ2-3; TRBD1 aligns across 7 bases. CDR1 and CDR2 from the germline V gene are DFQATT and SNEGSKA (reference sequence). Losses at the gene ends were 5 bases for V and 0 bases for J; bases not matched to a gene: 5. This CDR3 contains 14 residues. The CDR3 is CSAGDRPSTDTQYF. CDR3 nucleotides: TGCAGTGCTGGGGACAGACCTAGCACAGATACGCAGTATTTT.

V and J are TRBV4-3 and TRBJ2-1; D unresolved. Trimming removed 0 bases from V and 4 bases from J, with 10 bases in between. The CDR3 sequence is 15 residues long. Germline V gene data show CDR1 as LGHNA and CDR2 as YSLEER. CDR3 nucleotide sequence: TGCGCCAGCAGCCAAGATAGTGGGAATTACAATGAGCAGTTCTTC. As protein: CASSQDSGNYNEQFF.

The chain recombines TRBV6-2 or TRBV6-3 with TRBJ2-4; D call uncertain. Germline CDR1 reads MNHEY; CDR2 reads SVGEGT. This CDR3 has 15 amino acids. The V gene lost 0 bases and the J gene lost 10 bases, with 16 bases spanning the gap. The CDR3 bases are TGTGCCAGCAGTTACTCTGGGGATCCCTATGGGATTCAGTACTTC. It translates to CASSYSGDPYGIQYF.

This chain uses TRBV20-1 with TRBJ2-1; D is unclear. Germline-derived CDR1 and CDR2 are DFQATT and SNEGSKA (reference sequence). V was clipped by 4 bases and J by 3 bases, with 16 bases between them. This CDR3 spans 15 amino acids. DNA of the CDR3: TGCAGTGCTATTATTGGCATCACTCACTACAATGAGCAGTTCTTC. Translated, it gives CSAIIGITHYNEQFF.

This chain joins TRBV28 and TRBJ2-5; TRBD1 is a possible D gene (6 bases). The CDR3 is 12 residues long. Germline loops: CDR1 MDHEN, CDR2 SYDVKM. Trimming stripped 7 bases from V and 11 bases from J, with 17 bases between. CDR3 in DNA: TGTGCCAGCATGGGAACAGGGAAGAGTCAGTACTTC. As protein: CASMGTGKSQYF.

The chain is built from TRBV6-5 and TRBJ1-4, with 9 bases fitting TRBD1. CDR1 is MNHEY and CDR2 is SVGAGI in the germline V gene. CDR3 size: 16 residues. Unmatched junction bases numbered 9, after V lost 7 bases and J lost 3 bases. CDR3 bases: TGTGCCAGCAAACAGGGGGCGGGATGGGCTAATGAAAAACTGTTTTTT. This gives the protein CASKQGAGWANEKLFF.